The clone carrying this TCR beta chain rates as medium-sized (0.01 to 0.1%). Its target is not known. No treatment had been given to any patient before thyroid surgery. Original handling: CDR3 was compared across clinicopathological groups, and the resulting differences were used to build a distant-metastasis classifier for papillary thyroid cancer. TCRdb re-analyzed the PCR reads using MiXCR. TCRdb's processing, not the study's, gives the V and J calls here. The sample includes roughly 30,000 clones, around 3.9% of them seen just once. This record comes from a study of metastatic and nonmetastatic thyroid tumors. Study-wide context: The comparison covered peripheral blood and tumor or nodule tissue in malignant and benign thyroid patients.

General study points: Malignant thyroid tumors reportedly had TCR beta diversity that was significantly higher than in benign nodules, in blood and tumor.

The receptor was derived from a male donor with papillary thyroid cancer or a benign thyroid nodule (not recorded which). Some clones in this sample may be carry-over from other donors' samples. Sequencing input: blood.

CDR3 amino acids: CASSPTGGSYEQYF. Here the CDR3 DNA reads TGTGCCAGCAGTCCAACAGGGGGGAGCTACGAGCAGTACTTC. The genes are TRBV28 and TRBJ2-7; TRBD1 matches 8 bases. CDR1 is MDHEN, CDR2 SYDVKM, per germline. The CDR3 spans 14 residues. J lost 3 bases, V lost 5 bases, and 6 bases had no gene match.